A single count supports the clone carrying this T cell receptor beta chain. This record belongs to a study of T cell changes during pregnancy in multiple sclerosis. This CDR3 region has 13 residues. Trimming cost V 1 base and J 4 bases, with 9 bases left between them. Germline CDR1 is SGHDT and CDR2 is YYEEEE. Clones were read by immunoSEQ multiplex PCR, and TCRdb kept only the in-frame ones, dropping some. This sample yields tens of thousands of clones, of which approximately 91% are seen a single time; around 1.4% belongs to the top ten. The chain recombines TRBV5-6 with TRBJ2-7; the D is unclear. This receptor was obtained from a female donor with multiple sclerosis, enrolled in a pregnancy study. Sequenced here: peripheral blood, sampled in the second trimester of pregnancy. DNA of the CDR3: TGTGCCAGCAGCTTGACAGTGAAGTACGAGCAGTACTTC. It is translated as CASSLTVKYEQYF.